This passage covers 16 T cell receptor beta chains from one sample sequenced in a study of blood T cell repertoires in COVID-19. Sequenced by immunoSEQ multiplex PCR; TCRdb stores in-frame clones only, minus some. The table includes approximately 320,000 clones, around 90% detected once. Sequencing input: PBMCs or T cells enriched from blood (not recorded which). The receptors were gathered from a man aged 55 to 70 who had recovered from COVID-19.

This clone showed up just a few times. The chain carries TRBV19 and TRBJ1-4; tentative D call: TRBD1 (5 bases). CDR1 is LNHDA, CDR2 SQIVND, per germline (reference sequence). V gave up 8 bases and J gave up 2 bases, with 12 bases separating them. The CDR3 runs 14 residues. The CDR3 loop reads CASCPQDTNEKLFF. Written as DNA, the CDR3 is TGTGCCAGTTGCCCACAGGATACTAATGAAAAACTGTTTTTT.

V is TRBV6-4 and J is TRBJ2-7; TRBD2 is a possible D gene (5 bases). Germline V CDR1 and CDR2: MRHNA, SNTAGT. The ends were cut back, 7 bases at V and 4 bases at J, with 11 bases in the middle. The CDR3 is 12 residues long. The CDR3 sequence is CASKTGSYEQYF. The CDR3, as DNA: TGTGCCAGCAAAACTGGGAGTTACGAGCAGTACTTC.

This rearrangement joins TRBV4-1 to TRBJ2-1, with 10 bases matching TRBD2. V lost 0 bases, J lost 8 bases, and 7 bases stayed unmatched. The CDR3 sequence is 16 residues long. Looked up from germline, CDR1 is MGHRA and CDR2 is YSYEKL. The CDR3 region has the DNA TGCGCCAGCAGCCAAGATCCAAGCGGGGGGGATTATGAGCAGTTCTTC. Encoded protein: CASSQDPSGGDYEQFF.

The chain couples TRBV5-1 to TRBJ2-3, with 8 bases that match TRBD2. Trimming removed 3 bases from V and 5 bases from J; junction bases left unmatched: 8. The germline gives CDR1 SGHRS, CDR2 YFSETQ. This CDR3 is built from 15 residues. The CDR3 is CASSSLQREKDTQYF. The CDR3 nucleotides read TGCGCCAGCAGCTCTCTTCAGCGGGAGAAAGATACGCAGTATTTT.

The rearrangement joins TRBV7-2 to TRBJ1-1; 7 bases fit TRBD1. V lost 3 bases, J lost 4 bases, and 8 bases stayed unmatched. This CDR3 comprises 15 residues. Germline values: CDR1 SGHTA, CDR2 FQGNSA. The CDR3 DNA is TGTGCCAGCAGCTTTCTAACAGGGGATGGCACTGAAGCTTTCTTT. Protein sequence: CASSFLTGDGTEAFF.

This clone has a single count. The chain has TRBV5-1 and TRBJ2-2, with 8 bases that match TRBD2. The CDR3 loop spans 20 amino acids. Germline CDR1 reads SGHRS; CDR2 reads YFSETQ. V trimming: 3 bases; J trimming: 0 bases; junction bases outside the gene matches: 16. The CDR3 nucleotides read TGCGCCAGCAGCTCGGTCCCTTTCGGGGGGGGTCCCTCGAACACCGGGGAGCTGTTTTTT. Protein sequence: CASSSVPFGGGPSNTGELFF.

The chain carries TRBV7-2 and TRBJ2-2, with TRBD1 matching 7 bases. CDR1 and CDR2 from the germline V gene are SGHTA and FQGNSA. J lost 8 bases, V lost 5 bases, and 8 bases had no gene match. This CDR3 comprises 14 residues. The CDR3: CASSHRQGDGELFF. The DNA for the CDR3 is TGTGCCAGCAGCCATCGACAGGGAGATGGGGAGCTGTTTTTT. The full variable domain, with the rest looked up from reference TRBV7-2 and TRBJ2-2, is GAGVSQSPSNKVTEKGKDVELRCDPISGHTALYWYRQSLGQGLEFLIYFQGNSAPDKSGLPSDRFSAERTGGSVSTLTIQRTQQEDSAVYLCASSHRQGDGELFFGEGSRLTVL.

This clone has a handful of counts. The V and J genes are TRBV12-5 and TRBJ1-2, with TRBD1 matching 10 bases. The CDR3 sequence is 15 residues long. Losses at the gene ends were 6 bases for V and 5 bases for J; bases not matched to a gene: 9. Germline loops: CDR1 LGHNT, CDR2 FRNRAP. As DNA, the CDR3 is TGTGCTAGTGGCCTGACAGGGGGCGTGAGATATGGCTACACCTTC. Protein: CASGLTGGVRYGYTF.

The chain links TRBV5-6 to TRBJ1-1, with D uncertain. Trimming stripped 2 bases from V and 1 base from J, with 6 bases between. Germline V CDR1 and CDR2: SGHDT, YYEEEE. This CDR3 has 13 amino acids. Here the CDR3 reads CASSFEPNTEAFF. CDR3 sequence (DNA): TGTGCCAGCAGCTTTGAGCCGAACACTGAAGCTTTCTTT. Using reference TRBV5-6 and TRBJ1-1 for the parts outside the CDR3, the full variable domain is DAGVTQSPTHLIKTRGQQVTLRCSPKSGHDTVSWYQQALGQGPQFIFQYYEEEERQRGNFPDRFSGHQFPNYSSELNVNALLLGDSALYLCASSFEPNTEAFFGQGTRLTVV.

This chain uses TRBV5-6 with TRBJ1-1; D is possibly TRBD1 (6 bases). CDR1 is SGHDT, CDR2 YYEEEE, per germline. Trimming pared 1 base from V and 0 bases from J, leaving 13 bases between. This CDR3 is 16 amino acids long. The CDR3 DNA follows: TGTGCCAGCAGCTTGATGGGTACAGGGATGAACACTGAAGCTTTCTTT. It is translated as CASSLMGTGMNTEAFF.

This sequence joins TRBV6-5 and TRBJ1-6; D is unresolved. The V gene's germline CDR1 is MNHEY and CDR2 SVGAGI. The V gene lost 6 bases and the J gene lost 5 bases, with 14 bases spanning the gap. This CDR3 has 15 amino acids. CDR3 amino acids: CASSPGSSNNSPLHF. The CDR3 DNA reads TGTGCCAGCAGCCCCGGGAGTTCAAATAATTCACCCCTCCACTTT.

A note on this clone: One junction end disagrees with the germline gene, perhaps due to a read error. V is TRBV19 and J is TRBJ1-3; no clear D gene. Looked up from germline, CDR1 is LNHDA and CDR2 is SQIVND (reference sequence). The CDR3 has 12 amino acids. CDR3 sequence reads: CTDSPEGNTIYF. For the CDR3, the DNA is TGCACGGACTCCCCGGAGGGAAACACCATATATTTT.

CDR3 sequence: CAISRGGDYEQYF. Written as DNA, the CDR3 is TGTGCCATCAGTCGGGGGGGAGACTACGAGCAGTACTTC. This chain links TRBV10-3 with TRBJ2-7; 8 bases align to TRBD2. The CDR3 is 13 amino acids. The germline V gene encodes CDR1 ENHRY and CDR2 SYGVKD. The J segment lost 3 bases and the V segment lost 5 bases, leaving 3 bases of the junction unmatched.

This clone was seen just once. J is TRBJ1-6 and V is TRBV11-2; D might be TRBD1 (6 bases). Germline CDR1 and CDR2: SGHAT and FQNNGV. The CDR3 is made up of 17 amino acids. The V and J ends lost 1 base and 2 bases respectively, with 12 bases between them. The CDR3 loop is CASSLARTATYNSPLHF. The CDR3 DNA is TGTGCCAGCAGCTTAGCGAGGACAGCAACCTATAATTCACCCCTCCACTTT.

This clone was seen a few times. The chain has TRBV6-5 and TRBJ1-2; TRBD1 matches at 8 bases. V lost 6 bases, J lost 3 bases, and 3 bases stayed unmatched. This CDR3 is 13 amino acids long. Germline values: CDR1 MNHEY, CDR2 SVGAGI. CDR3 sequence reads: CASRRGQDYGYTF. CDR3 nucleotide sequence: TGTGCCAGCAGAAGGGGACAGGACTATGGCTACACCTTC.

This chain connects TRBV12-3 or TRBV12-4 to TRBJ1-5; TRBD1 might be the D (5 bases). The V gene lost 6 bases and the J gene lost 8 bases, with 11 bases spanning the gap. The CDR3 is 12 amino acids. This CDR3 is CASRQAAEPQHF. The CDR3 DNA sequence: TGTGCCAGCAGACAGGCCGCGGAGCCCCAGCATTTT.